This TCR beta chain comes out of a study of T-cell reconstitution after alpha-beta-depleted transplantation in children (TCRdb year 2016). The study in broad terms: Using TCR repertoire profiling, the study followed T-cell immune reconstitution in a quantitative way in children after TCRalphabeta/CD19-depleted allogeneic hematopoietic cell transplantation.

Overall study outcomes, separate from this receptor: In some patients, the high TCRbeta diversity seen at day 60 was put down to recipient T cells and intrathymic progenitors that had survived conditioning. Apparently early alphabetaT-cell count recovery about two months after transplant reportedly relied on only several hundred rapidly expanded clones derived from non-depleted graft cells. Over the following months the frequencies of hyperexpanded clones went down, and after one year T-cell counts and TCRbeta diversity were mostly credited to newly produced T cells.

This specimen's treatment or condition label, interpreted: allogeneic hematopoietic cell transplantation with graft depleted of TCRalphabeta T cells and CD19 B cells. The children who served as transplant recipients had been given grafts of TCRalphabeta/CD19-depleted allogeneic hematopoietic cells. This clonotype was seen many times. Its antigen is not yet known. Base qualities are not provided; no much larger clone lies one nucleotide away. The CDR3 runs 12 residues from the cysteine to the phenylalanine. Only CDR3 DNA is held: 36 bases, read in frame from base 1. For CDR1 and CDR2, the germline V gene (reference sequence) lists MNHEY and SMNVEV. V lost 6 bases and J lost 3 bases; the stretch between them is 8 bases long. Library preparation used PCR. Sequencing instrument: Illumina HiSeq 2500. Molecular barcoding was employed in the preparation of TCR libraries, with unique molecular identifiers being used to normalize TCRbeta repertoire quantification. TCRdb trimmed the raw reads at Q25, called clones with MiXCR and kept productive beta chains. Rows with one shared CDR3 protein collapse into an entry with the most common genes and DNA. The sample records about 830,000 distinct CDR3 sequences, roughly 15% of which are singletons. The ten most abundant clones make up just under 5% of the sample.

The input for sequencing was PBMCs, mostly from graft donor cells, taken 360 days after TCRalphabeta/CD19-depleted stem cell transplant. The source is a male patient between 10 and 17 years old who had a stem cell transplant for acute lymphoblastic leukemia, so the T cells may come from the graft donor. In this chain, TRBV27 is recombined with TRBJ2-5; the D gene identity is not certain. Read as DNA, the sequence is TGTGCCAGCAGCGGTTGGGAAGAGACCCAGTACTTC. This gives the protein CASSGWEETQYF.